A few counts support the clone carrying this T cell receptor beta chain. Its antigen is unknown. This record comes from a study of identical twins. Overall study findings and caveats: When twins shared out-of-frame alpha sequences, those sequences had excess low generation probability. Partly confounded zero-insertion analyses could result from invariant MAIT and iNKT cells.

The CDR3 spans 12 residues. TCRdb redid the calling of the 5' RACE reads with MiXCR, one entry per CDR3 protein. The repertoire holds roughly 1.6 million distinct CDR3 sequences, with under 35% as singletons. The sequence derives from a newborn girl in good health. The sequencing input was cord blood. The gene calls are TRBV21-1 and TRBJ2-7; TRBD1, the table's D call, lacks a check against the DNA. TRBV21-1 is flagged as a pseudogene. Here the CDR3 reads CASRVGTEEQYF. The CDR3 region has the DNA TGTGCCAGCAGGGTTGGGACAGAGGAGCAGTACTTC.